This TCR beta chain originates from a study of T cell repertoires in aging, cancer and after chemotherapy. Rearranged V-D-J TRB sequences were amplified with a mixed TRB-A/B primer pool. TCRdb itself ran the multiplex PCR reads through MiXCR, one entry per CDR3 protein. The profile shows about 13,000 distinct CDR3 sequences, approximately 24% of them singletons. This clonotype counts as medium-sized. Its specificity is not known. Germline V gene data show CDR1 as MNHEY and CDR2 as SVGAGI. V shed 0 bases and J shed 8 bases, with 10 bases lying between them. CDR3 length: 13 residues. Study-wide results and limits: These repertoire data do not allow conclusions about immunological memory after chemotherapy.

Peripheral blood genomic DNA, not sorted cells or RNA, was the template. V usage is TRBV6-5 and J usage is TRBJ1-2; D not certain. This receptor was taken from a human donor in good health. Material: blood. CDR3 loop: CASSYSPDGGYTF. CDR3 DNA: TGTGCCAGCAGTTACTCACCCGATGGGGGCTACACCTTC.